The rows below give T cell receptor beta chains drawn from one sample of a study of technical replicates of blood from four donors. Method: immunoSEQ multiplex PCR; TCRdb's copy keeps in-frame clones and lacks some. This table has 50,000 to 60,000 clones, approximately 95% appearing once. Sequences were obtained from PBMCs. These receptor sequences come from a human donor in good health. Some clones in this sample may be carry-over from other donors' samples. Both conserved end residues are part of each CDR3. D genes are given only for firm matches. Some rows have no size entry. The others give once, few or many, or a class for an expanded clone.

size	D	V	J	CDR3	DNA
.	TRBD2	TRBV4-2	TRBJ2-3	CASSPGESSGGADTQYF	TGTGCCAGCAGCCCCGGGGAGAGTAGCGGGGGGGCAGATACGCAGTATTTT
.	.	TRBV13	TRBJ2-7	CASSFGGRASAYEQYF	TGTGCCAGCAGCTTTGGGGGCAGAGCAAGTGCCTACGAGCAGTACTTC
.	.	TRBV5-1	TRBJ2-2	CASSLSVNTGELFF	TGCGCCAGCAGCTTGTCCGTTAACACCGGGGAGCTGTTTTTT
.	TRBD2	TRBV28	TRBJ2-7	CATDVRASGIYEQYF	TGTGCCACTGATGTAAGGGCTAGCGGGATCTACGAGCAGTACTTC
.	TRBD2	TRBV30	TRBJ2-1	CAWTSGSTYNEQFF	TGTGCCTGGACTAGCGGGAGTACTTACAATGAGCAGTTCTTC
.	TRBD1	TRBV5-4	TRBJ1-1	CASSPGQGRSEAFF	TGTGCCAGCAGTCCGGGACAGGGGAGGTCTGAAGCTTTCTTT
.	.	TRBV4-3	TRBJ2-6	CASSQARTPGANVLTF	TGCGCCAGCAGCCAAGCAAGGACTCCAGGGGCCAACGTCCTGACTTTC
.	TRBD1	TRBV15	TRBJ1-5	CATSRGQGASQPQHF	TGTGCCACCAGCAGGGGACAGGGGGCGTCTCAGCCCCAGCATTTT
.	.	TRBV5-1	TRBJ1-1	CASSLAPGVTNTEAFF	TGCGCCAGCAGCTTGGCTCCAGGGGTCACAAACACTGAAGCTTTCTTT
.	.	TRBV7-6	TRBJ2-6	CASSIQNSGANVLTF	TGTGCCAGCAGTATACAGAACTCTGGGGCCAACGTCCTGACTTTC
.	TRBD2	TRBV7-2	TRBJ2-1	CASSLAHTRLAGRNEQFF	TGTGCCAGCAGCTTAGCCCACACCCGACTAGCGGGAAGGAATGAGCAGTTCTTC
.	TRBD1	TRBV7-2	TRBJ1-2	CASSYRDSDGYTF	TGTGCCAGCAGCTACCGGGACAGCGATGGCTACACCTTC
.	TRBD1	TRBV5-1	TRBJ1-3	CASSKGRDSAGNTIYF	TGCGCCAGCAGCAAAGGACGGGACAGTGCTGGAAACACCATATATTTT
.	TRBD1	TRBV5-1	TRBJ2-1	CASSPGRTGYNEQFF	TGCGCCAGCAGCCCGGGCCGGACAGGGTACAATGAGCAGTTCTTC
.	TRBD1	TRBV5-1	TRBJ2-7	CASSLVQGAGEQYF	TGCGCCAGCAGCTTGGTACAGGGGGCGGGCGAGCAGTACTTC
.	TRBD1	TRBV11-3	TRBJ2-1	CASSLKQGALDEQFF	TGTGCCAGCAGCTTAAAGCAGGGGGCGTTGGACGAGCAGTTCTTC
.	TRBD2	TRBV7-2	TRBJ2-3	CASSTGTSGSVRYF	TGTGCCAGCAGTACAGGGACTAGCGGGAGCGTTCGGTATTTT
.	TRBD1	TRBV4-1	TRBJ1-5	CASRSTGAGQPQHF	TGCGCCAGCAGATCAACAGGGGCCGGGCAGCCCCAGCATTTT
.	.	TRBV5-3	TRBJ1-2	CARTDTTLNGIKWDGYTF	TGTGCCAGAACCGATACGACTTTGAACGGGATCAAATGGGATGGCTACACCTTC
once	TRBD1	TRBV5-6	TRBJ1-2	CASSLWDRSYGYTF	TGTGCCAGCAGCTTATGGGACAGGAGCTATGGCTACACCTTC
.	TRBD1	TRBV10-3	TRBJ2-1	CAISGQTGGDEQFF	TGTGCCATCAGTGGCCAGACAGGGGGCGATGAGCAGTTCTTC
.	.	TRBV4-3	TRBJ2-7	CASSQDSQGHEQYF	TGCGCCAGCAGCCAAGATTCCCAGGGTCACGAGCAGTACTTC
once	.	TRBV6-5	TRBJ2-6	CASRGDTPGANVLTF	TGTGCCAGCAGAGGGGACACCCCTGGGGCCAACGTCCTGACTTTC
.	.	TRBV11-2	TRBJ1-3	CASRLPSGISGNTIYF	TGTGCCAGCAGACTACCTTCCGGGATCTCTGGAAACACCATATATTTT
.	.	TRBV7-2	TRBJ1-5	CASSLVSGNSNQPQHF	TGTGCCAGCAGCTTAGTATCAGGGAATAGCAATCAGCCCCAGCATTTT
.	TRBD2	TRBV7-9	TRBJ2-5	CASSLGREVETQYF	TGTGCCAGCAGCTTAGGTCGGGAGGTAGAGACCCAGTACTTC
once	.	TRBV19	TRBJ2-3	CASTSGGRTDTQYF	TGTGCCAGTACCTCCGGGGGTCGAACAGATACGCAGTATTTT
.	.	TRBV5-5	TRBJ1-5	CASSSEVEQPQHF	TGTGCCAGCAGCTCCGAGGTTGAGCAGCCCCAGCATTTT
.	TRBD1	TRBV28	TRBJ2-7	CASYRGSYEQYF	TGTGCCAGTTACAGGGGTTCCTACGAGCAGTACTTC
.	.	TRBV6-1	TRBJ2-7	CASTPTTYAYEQYF	TGTGCCAGCACGCCGACGACTTACGCCTACGAGCAGTACTTC
.	TRBD2	TRBV29-1	TRBJ2-3	CSVRPSGRTDTQYF	TGCAGCGTCCGGCCTAGCGGACGCACAGATACGCAGTATTTT
.	.	TRBV4-3	TRBJ1-5	CASSQDLRGASRHF	TGCGCCAGCAGCCAAGATCTTCGGGGGGCATCCCGGCATTTT
.	.	TRBV10-3	TRBJ1-1	CAISESTGRTEAFF	TGTGCCATCAGTGAGTCGACAGGAAGGACTGAAGCTTTCTTT